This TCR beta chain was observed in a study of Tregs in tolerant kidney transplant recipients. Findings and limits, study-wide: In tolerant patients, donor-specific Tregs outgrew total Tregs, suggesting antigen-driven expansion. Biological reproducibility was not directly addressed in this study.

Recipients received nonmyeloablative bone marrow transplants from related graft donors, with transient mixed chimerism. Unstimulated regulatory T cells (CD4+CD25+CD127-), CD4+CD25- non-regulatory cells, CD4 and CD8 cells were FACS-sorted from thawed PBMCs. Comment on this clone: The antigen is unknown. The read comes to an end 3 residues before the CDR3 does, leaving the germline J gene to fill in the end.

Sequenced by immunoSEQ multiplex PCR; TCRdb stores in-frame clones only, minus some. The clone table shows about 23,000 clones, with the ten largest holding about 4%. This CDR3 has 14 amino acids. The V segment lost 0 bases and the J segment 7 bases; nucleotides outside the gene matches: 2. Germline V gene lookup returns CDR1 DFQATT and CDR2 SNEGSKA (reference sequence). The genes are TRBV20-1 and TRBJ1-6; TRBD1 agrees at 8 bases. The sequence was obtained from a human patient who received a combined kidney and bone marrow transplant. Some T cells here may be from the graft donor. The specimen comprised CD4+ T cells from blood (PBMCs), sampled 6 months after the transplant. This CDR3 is CSARDDRGNSPLHF. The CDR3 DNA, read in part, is TGCAGTGCTAGAGACGACAGGGGCAATTCACCC.